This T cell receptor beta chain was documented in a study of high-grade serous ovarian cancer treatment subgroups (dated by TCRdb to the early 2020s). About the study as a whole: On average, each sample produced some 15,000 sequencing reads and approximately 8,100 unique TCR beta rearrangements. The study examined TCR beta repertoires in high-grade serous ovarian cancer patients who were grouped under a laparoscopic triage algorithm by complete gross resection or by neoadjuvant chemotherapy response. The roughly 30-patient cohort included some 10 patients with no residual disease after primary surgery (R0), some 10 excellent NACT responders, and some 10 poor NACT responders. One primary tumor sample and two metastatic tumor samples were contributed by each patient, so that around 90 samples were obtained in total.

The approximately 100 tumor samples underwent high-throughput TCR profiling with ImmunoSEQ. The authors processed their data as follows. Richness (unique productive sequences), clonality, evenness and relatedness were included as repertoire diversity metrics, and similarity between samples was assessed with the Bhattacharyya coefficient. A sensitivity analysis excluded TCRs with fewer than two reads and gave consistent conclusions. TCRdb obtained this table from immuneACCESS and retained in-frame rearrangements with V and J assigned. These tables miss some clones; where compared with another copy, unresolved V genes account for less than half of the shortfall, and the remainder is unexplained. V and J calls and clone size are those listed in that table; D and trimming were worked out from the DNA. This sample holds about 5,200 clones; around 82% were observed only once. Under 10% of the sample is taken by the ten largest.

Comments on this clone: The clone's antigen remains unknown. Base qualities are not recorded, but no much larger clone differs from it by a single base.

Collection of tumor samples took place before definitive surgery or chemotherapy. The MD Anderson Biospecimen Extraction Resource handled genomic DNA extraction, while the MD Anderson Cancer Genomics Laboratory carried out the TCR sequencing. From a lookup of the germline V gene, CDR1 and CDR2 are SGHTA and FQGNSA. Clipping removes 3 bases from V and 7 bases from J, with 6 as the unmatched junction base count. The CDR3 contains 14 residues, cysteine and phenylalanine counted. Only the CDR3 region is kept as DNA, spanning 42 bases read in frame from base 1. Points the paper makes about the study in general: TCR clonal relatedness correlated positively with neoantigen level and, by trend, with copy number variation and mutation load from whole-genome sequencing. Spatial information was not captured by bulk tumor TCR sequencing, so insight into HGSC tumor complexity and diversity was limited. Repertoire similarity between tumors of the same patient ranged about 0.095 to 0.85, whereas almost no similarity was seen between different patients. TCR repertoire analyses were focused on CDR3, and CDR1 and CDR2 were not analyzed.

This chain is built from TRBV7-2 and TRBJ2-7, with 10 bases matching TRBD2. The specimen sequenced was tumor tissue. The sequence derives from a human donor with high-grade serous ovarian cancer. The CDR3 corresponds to CASSFLAGVGEQYF. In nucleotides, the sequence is TGTGCCAGCAGCTTCCTAGCGGGGGTCGGAGAGCAGTACTTC.